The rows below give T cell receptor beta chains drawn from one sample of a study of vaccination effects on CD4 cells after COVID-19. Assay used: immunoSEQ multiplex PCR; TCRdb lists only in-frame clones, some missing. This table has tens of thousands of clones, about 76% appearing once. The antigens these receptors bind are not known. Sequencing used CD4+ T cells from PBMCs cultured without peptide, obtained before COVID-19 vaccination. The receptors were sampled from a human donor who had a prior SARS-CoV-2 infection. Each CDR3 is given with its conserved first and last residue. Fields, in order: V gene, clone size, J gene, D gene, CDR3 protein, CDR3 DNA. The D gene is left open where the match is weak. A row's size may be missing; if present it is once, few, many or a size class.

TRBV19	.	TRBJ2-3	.	CASSMSSPFTDTQYF	TGTGCCAGTAGTATGTCTAGCCCATTCACAGATACGCAGTATTTT
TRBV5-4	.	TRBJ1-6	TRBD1	CASSLGDRGSPLHF	TGTGCCAGCAGCTTGGGGGACAGGGGTTCACCCCTCCACTTT
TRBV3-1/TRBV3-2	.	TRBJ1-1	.	CASSPRRGPEGEAFF	TGTGCCAGCAGCCCACGTCGGGGACCCGAGGGAGAAGCTTTCTTT
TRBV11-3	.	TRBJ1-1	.	CASSLDQWYPTVTTEAFF	TGTGCCAGCAGCTTAGATCAGTGGTACCCAACCGTTACCACTGAAGCTTTCTTT
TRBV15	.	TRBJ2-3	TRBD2	CATSSLTSGGADTQYF	TGTGCCACCAGCAGCCTGACTAGCGGGGGTGCGGATACGCAGTATTTT
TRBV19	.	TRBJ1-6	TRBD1	CASTRDSLSYNSPLHF	TGTGCCAGTACCCGGGACAGCCTCTCCTATAATTCACCCCTCCACTTT
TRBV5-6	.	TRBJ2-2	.	CASSLQQRELFF	TGTGCCAGCAGCTTGCAACAGAGGGAGCTGTTTTTT
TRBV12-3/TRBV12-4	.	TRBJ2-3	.	CASSFRGADTQYF	TGTGCCAGCAGTTTTAGGGGTGCAGATACGCAGTATTTT
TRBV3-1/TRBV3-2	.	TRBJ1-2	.	CASSPLDSFYGYTF	TGTGCCAGCAGCCCTTTGGACAGCTTCTATGGCTACACCTTC
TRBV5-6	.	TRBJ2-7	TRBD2	CASSLRFGGGVYEQYF	TGTGCCAGCAGCCTCCGCTTTGGGGGAGGGGTCTACGAGCAGTACTTC
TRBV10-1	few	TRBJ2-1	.	CASPEGDIYNEQFF	TGCGCCAGCCCGGAGGGAGATATCTACAATGAGCAGTTCTTC
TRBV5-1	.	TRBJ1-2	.	CASSQRGGEQGYGYTF	TGCGCCAGCAGCCAGAGGGGGGGAGAACAAGGTTATGGCTACACCTTC
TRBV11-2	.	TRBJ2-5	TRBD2	CASSLGMTSGGLETQYF	TGTGCCAGCAGCTTAGGGATGACTAGCGGGGGACTAGAGACCCAGTACTTC
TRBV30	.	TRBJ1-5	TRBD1	CAWSPGQGSNQPQHF	TGTGCCTGGAGTCCAGGACAGGGTAGCAATCAGCCCCAGCATTTT
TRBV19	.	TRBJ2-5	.	CASSHWGGEETQYF	TGTGCCAGTAGTCACTGGGGGGGCGAAGAGACCCAGTACTTC
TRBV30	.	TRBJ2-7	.	CAWSVPERAEQYF	TGTGCCTGGAGTGTACCAGAGCGGGCCGAGCAGTACTTC
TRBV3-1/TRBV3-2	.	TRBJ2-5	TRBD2	CASSQLIAGDSRDHPETQYF	TGTGCCAGCAGCCAACTCATAGCGGGAGACTCACGCGATCATCCAGAGACCCAGTACTTC
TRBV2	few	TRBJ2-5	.	CASSPMGGPQETQYF	TGTGCCAGCAGTCCGATGGGGGGACCCCAAGAGACCCAGTACTTC
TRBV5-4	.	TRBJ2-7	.	CASSWAPPLEQYF	TGTGCCAGCAGCTGGGCCCCCCCCTTGGAGCAGTACTTC
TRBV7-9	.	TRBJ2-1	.	CASSLASYNEQFF	TGTGCCAGCAGCTTAGCCTCCTACAATGAGCAGTTCTTC
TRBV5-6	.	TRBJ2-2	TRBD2	CASSRTSPGELFF	TGTGCCAGCAGCCGGACTAGCCCCGGGGAGCTGTTTTTT
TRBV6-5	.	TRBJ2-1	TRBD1	CASSRDRGVLNEQFF	TGTGCCAGCAGCCGCGACAGGGGGGTTTTAAATGAGCAGTTCTTC
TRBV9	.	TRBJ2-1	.	CASSGGQRHEQFF	TGTGCCAGCAGCGGAGGACAGCGCCATGAGCAGTTCTTC
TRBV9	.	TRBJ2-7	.	CASSVGLDYEQYF	TGTGCCAGCAGCGTAGGACTGGACTACGAGCAGTACTTC
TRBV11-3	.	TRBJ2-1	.	CASSPRTDTYNEQFF	TGTGCCAGCAGCCCCCGGACTGACACGTACAATGAGCAGTTCTTC
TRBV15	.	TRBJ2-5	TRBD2	CATSKLAGSVETQYF	TGTGCCACCAGCAAACTAGCGGGAAGTGTGGAGACCCAGTACTTC
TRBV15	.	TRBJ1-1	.	CATSREAPGADTEAFF	TGTGCCACCAGCAGAGAAGCTCCGGGGGCGGACACTGAAGCTTTCTTT
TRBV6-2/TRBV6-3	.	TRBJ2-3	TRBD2	CASSPSGRATDTQYF	TGTGCCAGCAGCCCATCCGGGAGGGCCACAGATACGCAGTATTTT
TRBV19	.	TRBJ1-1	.	CASSIDSVLFMNTEAFF	TGTGCCAGTAGTATAGATTCCGTCTTGTTTATGAACACTGAAGCTTTCTTT
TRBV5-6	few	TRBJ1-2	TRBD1	CASSSPGQGYSGYTF	TGTGCCAGCAGCTCCCCGGGACAGGGGTACTCTGGCTACACCTTC
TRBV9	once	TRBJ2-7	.	CASSVGSTSSYEQYF	TGTGCCAGCAGCGTAGGAAGTACAAGCTCCTACGAGCAGTACTTC
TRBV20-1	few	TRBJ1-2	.	CSARDGSGYTF	TGCAGTGCTAGAGATGGTAGTGGCTACACCTTC
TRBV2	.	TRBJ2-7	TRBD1	CASLNWDRTYEQYF	TGTGCCAGCCTCAACTGGGACAGGACCTACGAGCAGTACTTC
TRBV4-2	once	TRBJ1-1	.	CASSQEAEVTEAFF	TGTGCCAGCAGCCAAGAGGCAGAGGTCACTGAAGCTTTCTTT
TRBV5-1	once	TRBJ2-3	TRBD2	CASTLLAGGLTDTQYF	TGCGCCAGCACCCTACTAGCGGGAGGGCTCACAGATACGCAGTATTTT
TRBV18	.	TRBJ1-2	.	CASSQIASLNYGYTF	TGTGCCAGCTCACAGATTGCGAGTTTAAACTATGGCTACACCTTC
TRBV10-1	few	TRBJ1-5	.	CASSESQNREPQHF	TGCGCCAGCAGTGAGTCCCAGAACAGGGAGCCCCAGCATTTT
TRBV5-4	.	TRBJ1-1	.	CASSLSTATEAFF	TGTGCCAGCAGCTTGTCGACAGCCACTGAAGCTTTCTTT
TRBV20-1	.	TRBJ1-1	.	CSASYGAAGTEAFF	TGCAGTGCTAGTTACGGGGCGGCTGGGACTGAAGCTTTCTTT
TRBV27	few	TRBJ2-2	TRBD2	CASSLLGAGRDGELFF	TGTGCCAGCAGTCTTCTAGGTGCCGGGAGGGACGGGGAGCTGTTTTTT
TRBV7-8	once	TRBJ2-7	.	CASSLGGLTYEQYF	TGTGCCAGCAGCTTAGGGGGACTTACCTACGAGCAGTACTTC
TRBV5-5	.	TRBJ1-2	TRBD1	CASSYQGTGVGYTF	TGTGCCAGCAGCTATCAAGGGACAGGGGTTGGCTACACCTTC
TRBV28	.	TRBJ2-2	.	CASSLFPYTRVTGELFF	TGTGCCAGCAGTTTATTCCCCTACACCCGCGTCACCGGGGAGCTGTTTTTT
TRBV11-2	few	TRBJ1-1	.	CASSFSGDGAEAFF	TGTGCCAGCAGCTTTTCTGGGGACGGGGCTGAAGCTTTCTTT
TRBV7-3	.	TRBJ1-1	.	CASSLSNLAEAFF	TGTGCCAGCAGCTTATCGAACTTGGCTGAAGCTTTCTTT
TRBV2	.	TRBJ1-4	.	CASSGTGAGEKLFF	TGTGCCAGCAGTGGGACGGGGGCTGGCGAAAAACTGTTTTTT
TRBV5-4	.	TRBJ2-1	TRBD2	CASSPGLADNEQFF	TGTGCCAGCAGCCCGGGACTAGCGGACAATGAGCAGTTCTTC
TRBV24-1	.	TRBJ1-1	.	CATRGGWGNTEAFF	TGTGCCACCCGGGGAGGTTGGGGGAACACTGAAGCTTTCTTT
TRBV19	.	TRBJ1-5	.	CASSTRLRDRLFNQPQHF	TGTGCCAGTAGCACACGACTACGAGACAGACTCTTCAATCAGCCCCAGCATTTT
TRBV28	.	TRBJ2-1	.	CASSPVVRTQFF	TGTGCCAGCAGTCCCGTTGTACGTACGCAGTTCTTC
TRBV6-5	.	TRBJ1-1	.	CASTRTAVMNTEAFF	TGTGCCAGCACCCGGACGGCGGTGATGAACACTGAAGCTTTCTTT
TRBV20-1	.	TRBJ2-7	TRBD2	CSASLPAGVNEQYF	TGCAGTGCTAGTCTTCCAGCGGGAGTTAACGAGCAGTACTTC
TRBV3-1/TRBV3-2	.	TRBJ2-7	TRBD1	CASSFRDRSSYEQYF	TGTGCCAGCAGCTTCAGGGACAGGAGCTCCTACGAGCAGTACTTC
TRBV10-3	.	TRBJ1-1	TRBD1	CAITQDRDGGEAFF	TGTGCCATCACCCAGGACAGGGATGGTGGTGAAGCTTTCTTT
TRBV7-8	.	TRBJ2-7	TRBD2	CASSLVGTSGTYEQYF	TGTGCCAGCAGCTTAGTCGGGACTAGCGGTACCTACGAGCAGTACTTC
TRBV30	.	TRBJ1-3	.	CAWSRGSGNTIYF	TGTGCCTGGAGTCGAGGGTCTGGAAACACCATATATTTT
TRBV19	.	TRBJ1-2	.	CASQGIRGLRVLNYGYTF	TGTGCCAGTCAGGGGATCAGGGGCCTTAGAGTCTTAAACTATGGCTACACCTTC
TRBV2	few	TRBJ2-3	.	CASKWEDTQYF	TGTGCCAGCAAGTGGGAAGATACGCAGTATTTT
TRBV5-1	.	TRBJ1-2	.	CASSPAGQQYGYTF	TGCGCCAGCAGCCCGGCCGGACAGCAATATGGCTACACCTTC